These 13 T cell receptor beta chains share one sample of origin, sequenced in a study of OX40 agonist ivuxolimab in advanced cancers. The table came from immunoSEQ multiplex PCR; TCRdb's copy has only in-frame clones and leaves some out. The data hold more than 70,000 clones, with approximately 90% observed a single time. This specimen consisted of CD4+ or CD8+ T cells sorted from blood, obtained in a trial of the OX40 agonist ivuxolimab. These receptors originate from an adult with an advanced solid tumor such as melanoma, head and neck, liver or kidney cancer.

In its sample, this clone was seen once. The chain couples TRBV18 to TRBJ2-1; TRBD2 might be the D (5 bases). Germline V CDR1 and CDR2: KGHSH, LQKENI. CDR3 size: 12 residues. Trimming took off 3 bases at V and 10 bases at J, with 10 bases between the two ends. CDR3 amino acids: CASSPGREEQFF. DNA for the CDR3: TGTGCCAGCTCACCCGGAAGGGAGGAGCAGTTCTTC.

The genes are TRBV27 and TRBJ2-3; a weak D match, TRBD2 (5 bases). CDR1 is MNHEY, CDR2 SMNVEV, per germline (reference sequence). V was cut by 7 bases and J by 6 bases, with 17 bases left in between. The CDR3 is 14 residues long. For the CDR3, the DNA is TGTGCCAGCACCTTAGGGCTAGCAAGCGATACGCAGTATTTT. This encodes CASTLGLASDTQYF.

V is TRBV9 and J is TRBJ2-5; TRBD1 agrees at 8 bases. Germline assignment: CDR1 SGDLS and CDR2 YYNGEE. The V and J ends lost 4 bases and 1 base, in that order; junction bases with no gene match: 3. This CDR3 has 14 residues. In DNA, the CDR3 is TGTGCCAGCAGCCCGGGACAGGTCCAAGAGACCCAGTACTTC. Translation gives CASSPGQVQETQYF. Full variable domain (outside the CDR3, taken from reference TRBV9 and TRBJ2-5): DSGVTQTPKHLITATGQRVTLRCSPRSGDLSVYWYQQSLDQGLQFLIQYYNGEERAKGNILERFSAQQFPDLHSELNLSSLELGDSALYFCASSPGQVQETQYFGPGTRLLVL.

V gene TRBV5-1 combines with J gene TRBJ2-2; possibly TRBD1 or TRBD2 for D (5 bases each). The V end lost 3 bases, the J end lost 7 bases, and 10 bases lay between the germline ends. The CDR3 consists of 13 residues. CDR1 SGHRS and CDR2 YFSETQ come from the germline V gene. CDR3 protein: CASSYPRGGELFF. CDR3 DNA: TGCGCCAGCAGCTACCCGAGGGGCGGGGAGCTGTTTTTT.

This clone was observed once. The J gene is TRBJ1-5, the V gene TRBV5-8, with 7 positions matching TRBD1. V lost 9 bases and J lost 0; bases outside the gene matches: 9. This CDR3 is 15 amino acids long. Germline-derived CDR1 and CDR2 are SGHTS and YDEGEE. CDR3 coding DNA: TGTGCCACCGCGAAGGGGGCGATTAGCAATCAGCCCCAGCATTTT. Residues: CATAKGAISNQPQHF.

As for this clone: One end of the junction fails to match germline, which may point to a read error. The CDR3 spells CATSRDPPFLDRSF. Written as DNA, the CDR3 is TGTGCCACCAGCAGAGACCCTCCGTTTCTCGACAGAAGCTTC. V is TRBV15 and J is TRBJ1-2; tentative D call: TRBD1 (5 bases). The CDR3 length is 14 residues. Germline CDR1 and CDR2: LNHNV and YYDKDF (reference sequence).

The genes are TRBV5-6 and TRBJ1-4, with no clear D. The V and J ends lost 2 bases and 8 bases respectively, with 19 bases between them. The CDR3 covers 16 residues. Germline CDR1 and CDR2: SGHDT and YYEEEE. The CDR3 DNA sequence: TGTGCCAGCAGCTTATACGCGCGGGGTTTTGGAGAAAAACTGTTTTTT. This gives the protein CASSLYARGFGEKLFF.

V usage is TRBV7-8 and J usage is TRBJ1-5, with D maybe TRBD1 (5 bases). Germline CDR1 reads SGHVS; CDR2 reads FQNEAQ. This CDR3 is 17 amino acids long. V was cut by 5 bases and J by 3 bases, with 20 bases left in between. CDR3 loop: CASSQLRDPGTNQPQHF. CDR3 nucleotides: TGTGCCAGCAGCCAACTCCGGGACCCCGGGACCAATCAGCCCCAGCATTTT.

This clone showed up just a few times. V usage is TRBV5-4 and J usage is TRBJ2-5; D perhaps matches TRBD2 (6 bases). Trimming stripped 3 bases from V and 5 bases from J, with 14 bases between. The CDR3 spans 14 residues. CDR1 is SGHNT, CDR2 YYREEE, per germline (reference sequence). As DNA, the CDR3 is TGTGCCAGCAGCTCGGGACTCGCCCGGGAGACCCAGTACTTC. The encoded protein is CASSSGLARETQYF.

The V and J genes are TRBV18 and TRBJ1-6, with unresolved D. CDR3 length: 16 amino acids. Trimming cost V 6 bases and J 5 bases, with 17 bases left between them. Per the germline V gene, CDR1 is KGHSH and CDR2 is LQKENI. CDR3 nucleotides: TGTGCCAGCTCCCGGGAAGGGTTGGCGAATAATTCACCCCTCCACTTT. Its protein is CASSREGLANNSPLHF.

V usage is TRBV6-5 and J usage is TRBJ1-2; tentatively, D is TRBD1 (5 bases). The CDR3 runs 14 residues. V gave up 7 bases and J gave up 4 bases, with 16 bases separating them. Germline CDR1 and CDR2: MNHEY and SVGAGI. The CDR3: CASTLEGFSYGYTF. DNA for the CDR3: TGTGCCAGCACCCTCGAGGGGTTCTCCTATGGCTACACCTTC.

The chain is built from TRBV27 and TRBJ1-2, with 8 positions matching TRBD1. Germline V gene data show CDR1 as MNHEY and CDR2 as SMNVEV (reference sequence). V shed 3 bases and J 8 bases; nucleotides not matched to a gene: 14. The CDR3 extends over 16 amino acids. The CDR3 DNA reads TGTGCCAGCAGTTTTTCCCCTGGACAGGGAAGTCGGGGCTACACCTTC. Translation: CASSFSPGQGSRGYTF.

This chain joins TRBV5-1 and TRBJ1-1; the D gene is possibly TRBD1 (6 bases). Trimming removed 4 bases at V and 5 bases at J, with 18 bases between. There are 15 residues in the CDR3. CDR1 SGHRS and CDR2 YFSETQ come from the germline V gene. This CDR3 reads CASSLPAGDVTEAFF. CDR3 coding DNA: TGCGCCAGCAGCCTCCCGGCAGGGGATGTTACTGAAGCTTTCTTT. Using reference TRBV5-1 and TRBJ1-1 for the parts outside the CDR3, the full variable domain is KAGVTQTPRYLIKTRGQQVTLSCSPISGHRSVSWYQQTPGQGLQFLFEYFSETQRNKGNFPGRFSGRQFSNSRSEMNVSTLELGDSALYLCASSLPAGDVTEAFFGQGTRLTVV.